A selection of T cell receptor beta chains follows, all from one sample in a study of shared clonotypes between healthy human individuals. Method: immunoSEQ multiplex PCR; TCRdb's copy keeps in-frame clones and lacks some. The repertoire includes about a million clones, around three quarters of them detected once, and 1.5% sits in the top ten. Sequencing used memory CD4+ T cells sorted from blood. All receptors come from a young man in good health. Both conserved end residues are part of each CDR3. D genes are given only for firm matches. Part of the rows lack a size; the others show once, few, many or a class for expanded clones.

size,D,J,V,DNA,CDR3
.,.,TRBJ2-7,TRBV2,TGTGCCAGCACATACGGGGTTAGCTACGAGCAGTACTTC,CASTYGVSYEQYF
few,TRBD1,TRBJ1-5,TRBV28,TGTGCCAGCAGGGGGGACAGGTTCAATCAGCCCCAGCATTTT,CASRGDRFNQPQHF
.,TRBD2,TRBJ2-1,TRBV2,TGTGCCAGCAAAGCGTCAGTAAGGACTAGGTACGACAATGAGCAGTTCTTC,CASKASVRTRYDNEQFF
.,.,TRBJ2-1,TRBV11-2,TGTGCCAGCAGCGAAGACAGTTCCTACAATGAGCAGTTCTTC,CASSEDSSYNEQFF
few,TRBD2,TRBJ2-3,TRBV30,TGTGCCTGGAGTCTGACTAGCGGAGGGAGAGATACGCAGTATTTT,CAWSLTSGGRDTQYF
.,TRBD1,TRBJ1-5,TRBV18,TGTGCCAGCTCACCCCCAGGGGGGGGCGATCAGCCCCAGCATTTT,CASSPPGGGDQPQHF
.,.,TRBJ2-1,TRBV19,TGTGCCAGTAGAGGTAGGGCAGGCGGTGACAATGAGCAGTTCTTC,CASRGRAGGDNEQFF
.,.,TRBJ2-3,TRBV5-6,TGTGCCAGCAGCTTGAAGGCCAGAGCTAGCACAGATACGCAGTATTTT,CASSLKARASTDTQYF
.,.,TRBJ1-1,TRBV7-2,TGTGCCAGCAGCTTAGTTACAAGGGGCACCAGAGGAGCTTTCTTT,CASSLVTRGTRGAFF
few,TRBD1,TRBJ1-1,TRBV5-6,TGTGCCAGCAGCTGGACAGGGGCTGCTGGCACTGAAGCTTTCTTT,CASSWTGAAGTEAFF
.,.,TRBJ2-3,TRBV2,TGTGCCAGCAGTGTATACGGCACAGATACGCAGTATTTT,CASSVYGTDTQYF
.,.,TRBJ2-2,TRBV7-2,TGTGCCAGCAGCTTATCCAGGGCCACCGGGGAGCTGTTTTTT,CASSLSRATGELFF
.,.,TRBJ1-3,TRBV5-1,TGCGCCAGCAGCGCACAGGGATCTGGAAACACCATATATTTT,CASSAQGSGNTIYF
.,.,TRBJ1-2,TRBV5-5,TGTGCCAGCAGCTTGGCCGGGGGCGAGGATGGCTACACCTTC,CASSLAGGEDGYTF
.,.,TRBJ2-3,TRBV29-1,TGCAGCGTTGCCCCGTCAGGGGTCACAGATACGCAGTATTTT,CSVAPSGVTDTQYF
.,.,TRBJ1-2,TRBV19,TGTGCCAGTAGTTTCCTACAGATAGATTGGAACTATGGCTACACCTTC,CASSFLQIDWNYGYTF
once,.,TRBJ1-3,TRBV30,TGTGCCTGGAGTTTACCCTCGGGAAACACCATATATTTT,CAWSLPSGNTIYF